The text below deals with one TCR beta chain. Germline assignment: CDR1 MDHEN and CDR2 SYDVKM. There are 14 residues in the CDR3. With 8 bases removed from V and 0 bases from J, the gap between germline ends came to 11 bases. In the original processing: Reference gene primer amplification yielded estimated nucleated cell counts. Some clones are missing from TCRdb's copy, which holds only in-frame ones; the method was immunoSEQ multiplex PCR. That table furnishes V, J and clone size, whereas the DNA furnished D and trimming. The table lists about 150,000 clones, 84% of them singletons, with around 2.2% in the top ten. These data are taken from a study of blood T cell repertoires in COVID-19. About the study: Italy, Spain and the United States were the sources of the convalescent and acute COVID-19 samples. Sources were T cells, B-cell-depleted T cells, or PBMCs; the material itself was cDNA or gDNA.

The clonotype was recovered from a man aged 65 to 85 with acute or convalescent COVID-19. The chain uses TRBV28 and TRBJ1-5; D possibly corresponds to TRBD1 (6 bases). Input material: peripheral blood. The CDR3 loop reads CASGGGDSNQPQHF. CDR3 bases: TGTGCCAGCGGGGGGGGCGATAGCAATCAGCCCCAGCATTTT.